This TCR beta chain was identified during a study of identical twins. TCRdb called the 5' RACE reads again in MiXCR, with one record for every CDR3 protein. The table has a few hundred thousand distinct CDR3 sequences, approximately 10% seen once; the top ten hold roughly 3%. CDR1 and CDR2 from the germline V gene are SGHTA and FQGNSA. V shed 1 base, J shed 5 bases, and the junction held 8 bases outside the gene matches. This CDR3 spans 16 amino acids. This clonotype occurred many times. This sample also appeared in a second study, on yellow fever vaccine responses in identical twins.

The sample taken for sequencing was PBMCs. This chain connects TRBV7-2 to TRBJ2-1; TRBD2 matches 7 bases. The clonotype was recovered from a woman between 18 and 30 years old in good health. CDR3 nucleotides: TGTGCCAGCAGCTTAGACACAGCGGGGATCCACAATGAGCAGTTCTTC. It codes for CASSLDTAGIHNEQFF. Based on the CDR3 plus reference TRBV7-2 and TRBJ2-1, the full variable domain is GAGVSQSPSNKVTEKGKDVELRCDPISGHTALYWYRQSLGQGLEFLIYFQGNSAPDKSGLPSDRFSAERTGGSVSTLTIQRTQQEDSAVYLCASSLDTAGIHNEQFFGPGTRLTVL.